The T cell receptor beta chain described here comes from a study of blood T cells in healthy people across ages. The study, taken as a whole, reports: Relative to aged donors, long-lived donors carried more naive CD4+ cells and displayed higher diversity.

Of note for this clonotype: Its cognate antigen is unknown.

The authors ran a second PCR of about 6 to 11 cycles using a sample-barcoded 5' primer and a J-beta primer mix. Every molecule of cDNA carried a tag from a template-switch adaptor with 12 random nucleotides. TCRdb passed the 5' RACE reads through MiXCR, listing each CDR3 protein once. This table has hundreds of thousands of distinct CDR3 sequences, roughly 50% appearing once. The length of the CDR3 is 14 residues. V was clipped by 5 bases and J by 6 bases, with 14 bases between them. Germline V lookup: CDR1 SGHTA, CDR2 FQGNSA. The clonotype comes from a woman in her sixties or seventies in good health. The chain couples TRBV7-2 to TRBJ2-1; D unresolved. The sequenced sample consisted of blood. The CDR3 sequence is CASSRREPGNEQFF. CDR3 DNA sequence: TGTGCCAGCAGCCGCCGCGAGCCTGGCAATGAGCAGTTCTTC.